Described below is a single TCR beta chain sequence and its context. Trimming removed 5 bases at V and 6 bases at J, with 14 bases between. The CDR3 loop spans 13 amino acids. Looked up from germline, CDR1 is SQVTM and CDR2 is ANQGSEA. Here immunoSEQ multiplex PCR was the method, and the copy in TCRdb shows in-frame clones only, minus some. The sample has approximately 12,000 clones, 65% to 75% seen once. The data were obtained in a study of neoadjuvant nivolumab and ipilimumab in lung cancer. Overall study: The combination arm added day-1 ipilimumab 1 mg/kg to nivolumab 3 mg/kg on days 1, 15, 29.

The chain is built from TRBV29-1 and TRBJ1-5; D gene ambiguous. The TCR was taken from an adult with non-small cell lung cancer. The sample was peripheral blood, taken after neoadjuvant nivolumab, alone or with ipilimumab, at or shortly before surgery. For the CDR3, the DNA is TGCAGCGTTTCCCCTTACCCTGGTCAGCCCCAGCATTTT. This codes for CSVSPYPGQPQHF.